This is a list of T cell receptor beta chains from one sample in a study of TIL therapy for anti-PD-1-resistant metastatic lung cancer. The table came from immunoSEQ multiplex PCR; TCRdb's copy has only in-frame clones and leaves some out. Counted here are roughly 54,000 clones, roughly 87% occurring once; the ten biggest clones make up 2.5% to 3%. Here the sequenced sample was blood, taken at baseline. The receptors derive from a person aged 30 to 80 with non-small cell lung cancer. Both conserved end residues are trimmed from each CDR3. D genes are given only for firm matches.

CDR3: AIRKATGEKLF; D: .; V: TRBV10-3
CDR3: ASSEIGLAGLYEQY; D: TRBD2; V: TRBV6-1
CDR3: ASSVYYSLGNTIY; D: .; V: TRBV9
CDR3: ASSLGLTGETQY; D: TRBD1; V: TRBV5-6
CDR3: ASSSHRGQYYQETQY; D: TRBD1; V: TRBV27
CDR3: ATSDTDTGELF; D: .; V: TRBV24-1
CDR3: SVESRGMRITQY; D: .; V: TRBV29-1
CDR3: ASSQDGVYGYT; D: .; V: TRBV4-2
CDR3: ASSEQGGSNQPQH; D: TRBD1; V: TRBV5-1
CDR3: ASSEQRLAALTNTGELF; D: TRBD2; V: TRBV5-1
CDR3: ATQGWANEKLF; D: .; V: TRBV19
CDR3: ASSFLAGGSYEQY; D: TRBD2; V: TRBV7-2
CDR3: ASGSGQGGSSPLH; D: TRBD1; V: TRBV6-5
CDR3: ASSIQGAGANVLT; D: TRBD1; V: TRBV11-2
CDR3: ASSLNGNQPQH; D: .; V: TRBV5-5
CDR3: ASSAGLAGVPGANEQF; D: TRBD2; V: TRBV6-2/TRBV6-3
CDR3: ASTRTGAYEQY; D: TRBD1; V: TRBV11-2
CDR3: AIRPGLAGSYEQY; D: TRBD2; V: TRBV6-5
CDR3: ASRATGQNSPLH; D: TRBD1; V: TRBV5-1
CDR3: ASSRGLAGGPVDEQF; D: TRBD2; V: TRBV14
CDR3: ASSPLGQGMNTEAF; D: TRBD1; V: TRBV18
CDR3: ASREGRDPFELF; D: .; V: TRBV2
CDR3: ASSLQREFGEQF; D: TRBD2; V: TRBV11-2
CDR3: ASRLGAGSGNTIY; D: .; V: TRBV28
CDR3: ASSDTGLTNEKLF; D: .; V: TRBV6-2/TRBV6-3